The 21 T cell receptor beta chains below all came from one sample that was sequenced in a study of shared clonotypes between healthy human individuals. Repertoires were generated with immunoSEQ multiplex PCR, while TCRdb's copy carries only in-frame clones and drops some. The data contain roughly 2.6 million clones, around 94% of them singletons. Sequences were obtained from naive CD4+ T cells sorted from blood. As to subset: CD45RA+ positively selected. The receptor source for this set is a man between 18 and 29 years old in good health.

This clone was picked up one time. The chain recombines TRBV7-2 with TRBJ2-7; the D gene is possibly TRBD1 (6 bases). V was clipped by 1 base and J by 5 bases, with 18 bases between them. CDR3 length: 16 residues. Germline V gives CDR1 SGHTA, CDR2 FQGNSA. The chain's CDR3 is CASSLDSGQGSNEQYF. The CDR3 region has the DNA TGTGCCAGCAGCTTAGACTCTGGGCAGGGGAGCAACGAGCAGTACTTC.

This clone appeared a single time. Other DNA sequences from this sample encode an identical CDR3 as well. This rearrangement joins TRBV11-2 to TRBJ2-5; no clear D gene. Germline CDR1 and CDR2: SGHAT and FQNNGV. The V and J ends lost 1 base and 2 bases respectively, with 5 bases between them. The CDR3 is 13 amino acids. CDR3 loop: CASSLGQQETQYF. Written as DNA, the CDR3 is TGTGCCAGCAGCTTAGGGCAGCAAGAGACCCAGTACTTC. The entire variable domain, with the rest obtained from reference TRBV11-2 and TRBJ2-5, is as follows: EAGVAQSPRYKIIEKRQSVAFWCNPISGHATLYWYQQILGQGPKLLIQFQNNGVVDDSQLPKDRFSAERLKGVDSTLKIQPAKLEDSAVYLCASSLGQQETQYFGPGTRLLVL.

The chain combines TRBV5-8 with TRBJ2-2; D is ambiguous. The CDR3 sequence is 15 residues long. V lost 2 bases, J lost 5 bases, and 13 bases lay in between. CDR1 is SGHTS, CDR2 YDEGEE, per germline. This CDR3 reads CASSFRLSRTGELFF. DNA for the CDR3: TGTGCCAGCAGCTTTAGACTGAGCAGGACCGGGGAGCTGTTTTTT. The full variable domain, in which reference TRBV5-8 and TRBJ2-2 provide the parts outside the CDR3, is EAGVTQSPTHLIKTRGQQATLRCSPISGHTSVYWYQQALGLGLQFLLWYDEGEERNRGNFPPRFSGRQFPNYSSELNVNALELEDSALYLCASSFRLSRTGELFFGEGSRLTVL.

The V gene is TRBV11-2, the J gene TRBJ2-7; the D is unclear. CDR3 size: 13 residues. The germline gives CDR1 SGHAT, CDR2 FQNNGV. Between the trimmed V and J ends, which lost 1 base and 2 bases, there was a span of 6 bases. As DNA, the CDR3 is TGTGCCAGCAGCTTAGGGTTCCCCTACGAGCAGTACTTC. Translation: CASSLGFPYEQYF.

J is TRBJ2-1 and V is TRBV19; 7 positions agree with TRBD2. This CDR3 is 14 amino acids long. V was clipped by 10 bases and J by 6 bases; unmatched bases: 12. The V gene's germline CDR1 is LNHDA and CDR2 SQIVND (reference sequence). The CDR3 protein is CATNSGDRSNEQFF. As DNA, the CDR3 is TGTGCCACCAACAGCGGGGATAGATCCAATGAGCAGTTCTTC.

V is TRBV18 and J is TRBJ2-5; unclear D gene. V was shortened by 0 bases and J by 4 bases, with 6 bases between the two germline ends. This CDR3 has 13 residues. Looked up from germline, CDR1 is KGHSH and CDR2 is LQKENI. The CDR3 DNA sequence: TGTGCCAGCTCACCACCGACTCCAGAGACCCAGTACTTC. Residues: CASSPPTPETQYF.

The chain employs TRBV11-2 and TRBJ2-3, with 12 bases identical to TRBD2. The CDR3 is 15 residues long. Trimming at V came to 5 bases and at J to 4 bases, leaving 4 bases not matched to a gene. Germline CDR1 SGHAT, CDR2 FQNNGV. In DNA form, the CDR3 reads TGTGCCAGCAGCCAGACTAGCGGGAGTTCAGATACGCAGTATTTT. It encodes CASSQTSGSSDTQYF.

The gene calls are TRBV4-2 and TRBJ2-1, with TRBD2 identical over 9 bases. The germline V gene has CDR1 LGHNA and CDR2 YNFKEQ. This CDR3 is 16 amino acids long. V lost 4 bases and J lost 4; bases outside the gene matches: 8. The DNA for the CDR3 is TGTGCCAGCAGCCGAGGTTCTAGCGGGATATACAATGAGCAGTTCTTC. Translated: CASSRGSSGIYNEQFF.

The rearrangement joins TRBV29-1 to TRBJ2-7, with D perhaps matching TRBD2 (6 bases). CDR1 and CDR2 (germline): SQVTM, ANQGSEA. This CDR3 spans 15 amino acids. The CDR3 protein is CRALGLREDSYEQYF. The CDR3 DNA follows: TGCAGGGCCTTAGGGTTGCGGGAAGACTCCTACGAGCAGTACTTC.

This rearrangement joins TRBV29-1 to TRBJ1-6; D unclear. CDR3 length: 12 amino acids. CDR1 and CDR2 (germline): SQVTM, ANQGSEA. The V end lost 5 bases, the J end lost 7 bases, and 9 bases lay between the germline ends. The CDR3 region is CSVTHGNSPLHF. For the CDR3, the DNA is TGCAGCGTTACTCATGGGAATTCACCCCTCCACTTT.

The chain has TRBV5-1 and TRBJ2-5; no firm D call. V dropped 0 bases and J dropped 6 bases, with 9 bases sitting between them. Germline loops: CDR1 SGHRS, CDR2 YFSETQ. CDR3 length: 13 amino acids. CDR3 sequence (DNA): TGCGCCAGCAGCTTGGGGGAATTAAAGACCCAGTACTTC. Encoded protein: CASSLGELKTQYF.

CDR3 region: CASSVSGVQETQYF. In DNA form, the CDR3 reads TGTGCCAGCAGCGTAAGCGGGGTCCAAGAGACCCAGTACTTC. The J gene is TRBJ2-5, the V gene TRBV6-5; 7 nucleotides match TRBD2. Germline loops: CDR1 MNHEY, CDR2 SVGAGI. There are 14 residues in the CDR3. V gave up 6 bases and J gave up 1 base; unmatched junction bases: 5.

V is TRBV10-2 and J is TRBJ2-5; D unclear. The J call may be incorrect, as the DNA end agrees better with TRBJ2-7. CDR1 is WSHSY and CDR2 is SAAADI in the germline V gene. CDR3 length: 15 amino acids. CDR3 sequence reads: CASSEKGKPNYEQYF. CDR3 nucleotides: TGCGCCAGCAGTGAAAAGGGTAAGCCTAACTACGAGCAGTACTTC.

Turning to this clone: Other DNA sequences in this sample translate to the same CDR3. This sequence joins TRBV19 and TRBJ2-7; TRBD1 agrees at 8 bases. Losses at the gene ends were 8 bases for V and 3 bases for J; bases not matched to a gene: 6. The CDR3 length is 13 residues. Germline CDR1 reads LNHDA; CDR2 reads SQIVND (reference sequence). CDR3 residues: CASRRTGSYEQYF. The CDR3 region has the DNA TGTGCCAGTCGGAGGACAGGGAGCTACGAGCAGTACTTC.

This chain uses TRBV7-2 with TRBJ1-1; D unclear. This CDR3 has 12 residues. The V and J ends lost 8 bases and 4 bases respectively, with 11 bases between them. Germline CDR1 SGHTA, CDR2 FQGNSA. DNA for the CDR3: TGTGCCAGCCACGAGGCGAGCACTGAAGCTTTCTTT. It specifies CASHEASTEAFF.

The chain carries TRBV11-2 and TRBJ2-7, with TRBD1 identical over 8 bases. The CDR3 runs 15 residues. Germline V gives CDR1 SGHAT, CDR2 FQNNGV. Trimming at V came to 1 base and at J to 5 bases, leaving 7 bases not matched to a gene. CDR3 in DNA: TGTGCCAGCAGCTTAGGGACAGGGTCGCTCCACGAGCAGTACTTC. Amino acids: CASSLGTGSLHEQYF. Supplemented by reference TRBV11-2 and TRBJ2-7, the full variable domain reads EAGVAQSPRYKIIEKRQSVAFWCNPISGHATLYWYQQILGQGPKLLIQFQNNGVVDDSQLPKDRFSAERLKGVDSTLKIQPAKLEDSAVYLCASSLGTGSLHEQYFGPGTRLTVT.

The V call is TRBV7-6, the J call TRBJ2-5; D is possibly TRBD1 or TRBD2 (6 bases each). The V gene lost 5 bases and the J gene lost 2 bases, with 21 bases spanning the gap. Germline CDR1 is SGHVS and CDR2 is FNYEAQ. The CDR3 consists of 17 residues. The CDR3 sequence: CASSLWTNEGGQETQYF. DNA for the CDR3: TGTGCCAGCAGCCTCTGGACGAATGAGGGGGGACAAGAGACCCAGTACTTC.

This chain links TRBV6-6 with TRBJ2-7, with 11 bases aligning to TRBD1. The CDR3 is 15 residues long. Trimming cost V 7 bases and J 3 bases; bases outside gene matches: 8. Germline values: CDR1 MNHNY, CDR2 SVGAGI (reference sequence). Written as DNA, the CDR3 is TGTGCCAGCACCGAAAGGGACAGGGGGAGCTACGAGCAGTACTTC. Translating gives CASTERDRGSYEQYF.

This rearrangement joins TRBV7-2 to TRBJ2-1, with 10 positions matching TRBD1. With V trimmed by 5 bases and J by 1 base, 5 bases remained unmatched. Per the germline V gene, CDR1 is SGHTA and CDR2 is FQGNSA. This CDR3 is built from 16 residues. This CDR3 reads CASSPTGQGSYNEQFF. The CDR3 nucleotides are TGTGCCAGCAGCCCCACGGGACAGGGGTCCTACAATGAGCAGTTCTTC.

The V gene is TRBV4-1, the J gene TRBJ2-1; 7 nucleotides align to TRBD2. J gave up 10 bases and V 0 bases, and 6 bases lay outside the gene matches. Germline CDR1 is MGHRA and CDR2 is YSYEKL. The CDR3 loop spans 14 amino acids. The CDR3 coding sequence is TGCGCCAGCAGCCAAGATCTGAGGGAGGGCGAGCAGTTCTTC. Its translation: CASSQDLREGEQFF.

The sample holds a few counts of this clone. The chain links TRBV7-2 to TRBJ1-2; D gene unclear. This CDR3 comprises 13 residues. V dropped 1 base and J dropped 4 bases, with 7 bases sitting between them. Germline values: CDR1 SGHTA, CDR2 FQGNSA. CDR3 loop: CASSLVVPYGYTF. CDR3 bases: TGTGCCAGCAGCTTAGTGGTACCCTATGGCTACACCTTC.